The 20 T cell receptor beta chains in this list originate from one sample, sequenced in a study of CD4+ T cells in melanoma. The assay was immunoSEQ multiplex PCR, and TCRdb's table has in-frame clones only and misses some. The repertoire has fewer than 20,000 clones, roughly 76% of them found once; the top ten carry about 12%. The sequencing input was cells from a culture (not recorded whether cultured in vitro). The receptors derive from a human donor with melanoma.

This clone was found once. V and J are TRBV7-3 and TRBJ1-5, with 10 bases identical to TRBD1. This CDR3 is built from 15 residues. The ends lost 2 bases at V and 3 bases at J; junction bases unmatched: 1. CDR1 and CDR2 from the germline V gene are SGHTA and FQGTGA. The CDR3 DNA follows: TGTGCCAGCAGCTTAGGGACAGGGGACAATCAGCCCCAGCATTTT. Translating gives CASSLGTGDNQPQHF.

V and J are TRBV30 and TRBJ1-6; tentative D call: TRBD1 (5 bases). The germline CDR1 and CDR2 sequences are GTSNPN and SVGIG (reference sequence). V was shortened by 2 bases and J by 13 bases, with 15 bases between the two germline ends. CDR3 length: 13 residues. CDR3 sequence (DNA): TGTGCCTGGAGTCGGGACTCAGCGGCCCCCCTCCACTTT. Residues: CAWSRDSAAPLHF. Together with reference TRBV30 and TRBJ1-6, the CDR3 gives the full variable domain: SQTIHQWPATLVQPVGSPLSLECTVEGTSNPNLYWYRQAAGRGLQLLFYSVGIGQISSEVPQNLSASRPQDRQFILSSKKLLLSDSGFYLCAWSRDSAAPLHFGNGTRLTVT.

The chain couples TRBV12-5 to TRBJ2-7; TRBD1 aligns across 10 bases. The CDR3 runs 16 residues. Germline CDR1 and CDR2: LGHNT and FRNRAP. V gave up 2 bases and J gave up 5 bases; unmatched junction bases: 9. DNA of the CDR3: TGTGCTAGTGGTTTGTTACCGGGACAGGGGTCCCACGAGCAGTACTTC. Translation gives CASGLLPGQGSHEQYF.

CDR3 residues: CASQNREKGTSGNTIYF. CDR3 in DNA: TGTGCCAGCCAAAACAGGGAAAAGGGAACCTCTGGAAACACCATATATTTT. The gene calls are TRBV19 and TRBJ1-3, with TRBD1 as a possible D gene (6 bases). CDR3 size: 17 residues. The germline V gene has CDR1 LNHDA and CDR2 SQIVND (reference sequence). The V gene lost 9 bases and the J gene lost 0 bases, with 21 bases spanning the gap. Together with reference TRBV19 and TRBJ1-3, the CDR3 gives the full variable domain: DGGITQSPKYLFRKEGQNVTLSCEQNLNHDAMYWYRQDPGQGLRLIYYSQIVNDFQKGDIAEGYSVSREKKESFPLTVTSAQKNPTAFYLCASQNREKGTSGNTIYFGEGSWLTVV.

V and J are TRBV5-4 and TRBJ2-7; no clear D gene. Germline loops: CDR1 SGHNT, CDR2 YYREEE (reference sequence). Trimming removed 0 bases from V and 2 bases from J, with 6 bases in between. The CDR3 loop spans 13 amino acids. Here the CDR3 reads CASSLEAAYEQYF. The CDR3 bases are TGTGCCAGCAGCTTGGAGGCGGCCTACGAGCAGTACTTC.

This chain joins TRBV10-1 and TRBJ1-1; 7 bases match TRBD1. The germline CDR1 and CDR2 sequences are WNHNN and SYGVQD (reference sequence). V was clipped by 3 bases and J by 4 bases; unmatched bases: 5. The CDR3 has 14 residues. The CDR3 loop is CASSEQGKGTEAFF. The CDR3 DNA reads as TGCGCCAGCAGTGAACAGGGGAAAGGCACTGAAGCTTTCTTT.

This clone turned up a few times. V gene TRBV7-9 combines with J gene TRBJ1-2, with D uncertain. V was clipped by 3 bases and J by 7 bases, with 6 bases between them. Germline-derived CDR1 and CDR2 are SEHNR and FQNEAQ (reference sequence). This CDR3 has 11 residues. CDR3 sequence reads: CASSFGSGYTF. CDR3 nucleotide sequence: TGTGCCAGCAGCTTTGGGAGTGGCTACACCTTC.

This clone was observed once. The genes are TRBV11-2 and TRBJ2-1, with 9 nucleotides matching TRBD2. The ends lost 3 bases at V and 8 bases at J; junction bases unmatched: 11. CDR3 size: 16 residues. The V gene's germline CDR1 is SGHAT and CDR2 FQNNGV. This chain's CDR3 is CASSFSSASGIHEQFF. The CDR3 nucleotides read TGTGCCAGCAGCTTTTCGTCGGCTAGCGGGATCCATGAGCAGTTCTTC.

V and J are TRBV5-4 and TRBJ1-6; 10 bases fit TRBD1. V trimming: 5 bases; J trimming: 7 bases; junction bases outside the gene matches: 9. The CDR3 extends over 16 amino acids. The germline gives CDR1 SGHNT, CDR2 YYREEE (reference sequence). CDR3 amino acids: CASSLDRGLLNSPLHF. For the CDR3, the DNA is TGTGCCAGCAGTCTAGACAGGGGGCTACTGAATTCACCCCTCCACTTT.

J is TRBJ2-5 and V is TRBV15, with a tentative D call TRBD1 (6 bases). V was clipped by 5 bases and J by 1 base, with 23 bases between them. The germline V gene has CDR1 LNHNV and CDR2 YYDKDF (reference sequence). The CDR3 is 18 amino acids. This chain's CDR3 is CATSDAANARGFQETQYF. The CDR3 DNA reads TGTGCCACCAGCGACGCAGCGAATGCCAGGGGATTCCAAGAGACCCAGTACTTC.

This chain connects TRBV4-2 to TRBJ2-2; TRBD2 is a possible D gene (6 bases). Trimming left V 3 bases short and J 4 bases short, with 24 bases between. The CDR3 totals 19 residues. Germline lookup yields CDR1 LGHNA and CDR2 YNFKEQ. This CDR3 is CASSQESTPGTQATGELFF. The CDR3 region has the DNA TGTGCCAGCAGCCAGGAATCCACCCCCGGGACTCAAGCCACCGGGGAGCTGTTTTTT.

V is TRBV6-1 and J is TRBJ1-2; maybe TRBD1 (5 bases). This CDR3 spans 15 amino acids. The V end was cut by 5 bases, the J end by 4 bases, with 17 bases between. Germline V gene data show CDR1 as MNHNS and CDR2 as SASEGT. The CDR3 DNA sequence: TGTGCCAGCAGTAGGGAGGGGTTGGGGGGCTATGGCTACACCTTC. It is translated as CASSREGLGGYGYTF.

On this clone itself: One end of the junction fails to match germline, which may point to a read error. The chain recombines TRBV19 with TRBJ1-3; D uncertain. This CDR3 has 15 amino acids. Looked up from germline, CDR1 is LNHDA and CDR2 is SQIVND (reference sequence). CDR3 region: CASSIVAGSRNTIYF. The CDR3 coding sequence is TGTGCCAGTAGTATAGTAGCCGGCTCTCGAAACACCATATATTTT.

To note about this clone: Additional DNA sequences in this sample encode the identical CDR3. This chain connects TRBV7-3 to TRBJ2-3; no clear D. Germline V gives CDR1 SGHTA, CDR2 FQGTGA. V lost 2 bases, J lost 0 bases, and 6 bases lay in between. The CDR3 length is 14 residues. The CDR3 DNA reads as TGTGCCAGCAGCTTAGGACCAAGCACAGATACGCAGTATTTT. It yields the protein CASSLGPSTDTQYF. The variable domain in full, completed from reference TRBV7-3 and TRBJ2-3, reads GAGVSQTPSNKVTEKGKYVELRCDPISGHTALYWYRQSLGQGPEFLIYFQGTGAADDSGLPNDRFFAVRPEGSVSTLKIQRTERGDSAVYLCASSLGPSTDTQYFGPGTRLTVL.

The V gene is TRBV7-8, the J gene TRBJ2-6; D uncertain. Trimming left V 0 bases short and J 4 bases short, with 13 bases between. Per the germline V gene, CDR1 is SGHVS and CDR2 is FQNEAQ. The CDR3 extends over 17 amino acids. The CDR3 loop reads CASSLAYQSKGANVLTF. The CDR3 region has the DNA TGTGCCAGCAGCTTAGCCTACCAGTCGAAGGGGGCCAACGTCCTGACTTTC.

The V call is TRBV5-5, the J call TRBJ1-4, with TRBD1 as a possible D gene (5 bases). Germline V CDR1 and CDR2: SGHKS, YYEKEE (reference sequence). The CDR3 totals 18 residues. The V end was cut by 0 bases, the J end by 0 bases, with 15 bases between. This CDR3 reads CASSLGSGGRATNEKLFF. The CDR3 DNA reads TGTGCCAGCAGCTTGGGTTCTGGGGGAAGGGCAACTAATGAAAAACTGTTTTTT. Together with reference TRBV5-5 and TRBJ1-4, the CDR3 gives the full variable domain: DAGVTQSPTHLIKTRGQQVTLRCSPISGHKSVSWYQQVLGQGPQFIFQYYEKEERGRGNFPDRFSARQFPNYSSELNVNALLLGDSALYLCASSLGSGGRATNEKLFFGSGTQLSVL.

The chain joins TRBV30 to TRBJ1-4, with 10 bases matching TRBD1. The V gene end was trimmed by 2 bases and the J gene end by 8 bases; junction bases not matched to a gene: 17. The CDR3 runs to 18 residues. Germline CDR1 GTSNPN, CDR2 SVGIG (reference sequence). This CDR3 reads CAWSWEFGTDRGLEKLFF. Here the CDR3 DNA reads TGTGCCTGGAGTTGGGAGTTTGGGACCGACAGGGGGCTAGAAAAACTGTTTTTT.

The chain couples TRBV19 to TRBJ1-5, with D perhaps matching TRBD1 (5 bases). This CDR3 is 13 amino acids long. CDR1 and CDR2 (germline): LNHDA, SQIVND (reference sequence). V was shortened by 5 bases and J by 7 bases, with 12 bases between the two germline ends. As DNA, the CDR3 is TGTGCCAGTAGTTTGGGGCTTCTGCAGCCCCAGCATTTT. Amino acid sequence: CASSLGLLQPQHF.

The gene calls are TRBV7-9 and TRBJ1-5; 7 bases line up with TRBD1. V gave up 5 bases and J gave up 5 bases; unmatched junction bases: 3. The germline V gene encodes CDR1 SEHNR and CDR2 FQNEAQ (reference sequence). The CDR3 is 13 amino acids. CDR3 protein: CASSDDRDQPQHF. The CDR3 DNA is TGTGCCAGCAGCGACGACAGGGATCAGCCCCAGCATTTT.

The rearrangement links TRBV2 to TRBJ1-5, with D possibly TRBD1 on 5 matching bases. In germline, CDR1 is SNHLY, CDR2 FYNNEI. V was trimmed by 6 bases and J by 3 bases, leaving 9 bases between them. CDR3 length equals 13 residues. The CDR3 reads CASRGQINQPQHF. For the CDR3, the DNA is TGTGCCAGCAGGGGGCAGATCAATCAGCCCCAGCATTTT.